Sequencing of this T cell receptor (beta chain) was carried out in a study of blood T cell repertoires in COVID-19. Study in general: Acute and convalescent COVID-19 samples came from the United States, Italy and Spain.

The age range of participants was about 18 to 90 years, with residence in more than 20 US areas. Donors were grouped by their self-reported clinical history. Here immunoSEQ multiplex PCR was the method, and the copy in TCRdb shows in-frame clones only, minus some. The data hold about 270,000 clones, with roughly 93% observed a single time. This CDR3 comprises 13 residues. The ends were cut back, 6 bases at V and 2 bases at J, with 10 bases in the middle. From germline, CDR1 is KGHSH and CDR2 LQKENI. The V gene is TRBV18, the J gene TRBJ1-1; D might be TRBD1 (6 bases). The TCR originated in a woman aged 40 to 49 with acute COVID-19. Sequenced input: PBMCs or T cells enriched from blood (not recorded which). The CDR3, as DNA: TGTGCCAGCTCCTCAGGGGTAAACACTGAAGCTTTCTTT. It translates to CASSSGVNTEAFF.